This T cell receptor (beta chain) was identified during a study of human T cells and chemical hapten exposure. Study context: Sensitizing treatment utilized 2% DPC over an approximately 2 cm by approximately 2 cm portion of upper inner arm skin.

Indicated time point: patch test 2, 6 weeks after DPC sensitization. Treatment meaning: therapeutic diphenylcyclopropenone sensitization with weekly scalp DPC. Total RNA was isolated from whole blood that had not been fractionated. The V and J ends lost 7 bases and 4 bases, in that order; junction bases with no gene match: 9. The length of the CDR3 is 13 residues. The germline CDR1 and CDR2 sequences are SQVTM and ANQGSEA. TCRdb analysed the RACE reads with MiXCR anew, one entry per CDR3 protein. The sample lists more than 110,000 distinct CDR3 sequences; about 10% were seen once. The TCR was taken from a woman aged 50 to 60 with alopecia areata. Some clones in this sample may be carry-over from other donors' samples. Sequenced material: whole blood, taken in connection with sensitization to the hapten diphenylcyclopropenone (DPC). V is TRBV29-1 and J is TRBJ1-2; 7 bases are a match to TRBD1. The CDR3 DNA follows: TGCAGCGCTCCCGACAGGGAGTCCTATGGCTACACCTTC. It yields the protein CSAPDRESYGYTF.